A single TCR beta chain is shown here with its context. The sample originates from a study of blood T cell repertoires in COVID-19. Repertoires were generated with immunoSEQ multiplex PCR, while TCRdb's copy carries only in-frame clones and drops some. The sample consists of roughly 240,000 clones, about 88% of them appearing once. CDR3 length equals 16 residues. Looked up from germline, CDR1 is SGDLS and CDR2 is YYNGEE. Unmatched junction bases numbered 7, after V lost 3 bases and J lost 3 bases. The rearrangement links TRBV9 to TRBJ2-2, with 8 positions matching TRBD1. Sequencing input: peripheral blood. The receptor was derived from a man between 18 and 35 years old with active or convalescent COVID-19. CDR3 sequence reads: CASSARPGQDTGELFF. The DNA for the CDR3 is TGTGCCAGCAGCGCTAGGCCGGGACAGGACACCGGGGAGCTGTTTTTT.